A single sample gave rise to the 9 T cell receptor beta chains below, sequenced in a study of T cell responses to AZD1222 COVID-19 vaccine. Sequencing used immunoSEQ multiplex PCR; TCRdb keeps in-frame clones, though not all of them. Of roughly 110,000 clones detected, approximately 90% appear once; the ten largest clones hold roughly 6.2%. The specimen comprised peripheral blood, sampled 28 days after the second AZD1222 dose. These receptors all stem from an adult who received the AZD1222 COVID-19 vaccine.

The genes are TRBV4-1 and TRBJ1-1, with no clear D. Germline V CDR1 and CDR2: MGHRA, YSYEKL. CDR3 length equals 16 residues. V gave up 0 bases and J gave up 3 bases, with 14 bases separating them. CDR3 sequence reads: CASSQDELAEDTEAFF. In DNA form, the CDR3 reads TGCGCCAGCAGCCAAGATGAGCTGGCGGAGGACACTGAAGCTTTCTTT.

The chain carries TRBV11-2 and TRBJ1-6; D gene unclear. Deletions cut 1 base from V and 9 bases from J, with 13 bases between. The CDR3 loop spans 15 amino acids. The V gene's germline CDR1 is SGHAT and CDR2 FQNNGV. CDR3 protein: CASSLGSGGGSPLHF. The CDR3 DNA is TGTGCCAGCAGCTTAGGGTCGGGAGGTGGTTCACCCCTCCACTTT. Supplemented by reference TRBV11-2 and TRBJ1-6, the full variable domain reads EAGVAQSPRYKIIEKRQSVAFWCNPISGHATLYWYQQILGQGPKLLIQFQNNGVVDDSQLPKDRFSAERLKGVDSTLKIQPAKLEDSAVYLCASSLGSGGGSPLHFGNGTRLTVT.

CDR3 in amino acids: CASSISFTGKSYGYTF. The CDR3 region has the DNA TGTGCCAGCAGCATATCCTTCACAGGGAAGAGCTATGGCTACACCTTC. The V call is TRBV9, the J call TRBJ1-2, with a weak D call TRBD1 (6 bases). The V gene's germline CDR1 is SGDLS and CDR2 YYNGEE. V dropped 4 bases and J dropped 4 bases, with 20 bases sitting between them. This CDR3 contains 16 residues. The variable domain in full, completed from reference TRBV9 and TRBJ1-2, reads DSGVTQTPKHLITATGQRVTLRCSPRSGDLSVYWYQQSLDQGLQFLIQYYNGEERAKGNILERFSAQQFPDLHSELNLSSLELGDSALYFCASSISFTGKSYGYTFGSGTRLTVV.

This rearrangement joins TRBV5-6 to TRBJ1-6; D unresolved. V was cut by 0 bases and J by 0 bases, with 4 bases left in between. This CDR3 is 15 amino acids long. CDR1 SGHDT and CDR2 YYEEEE come from the germline V gene. CDR3 protein: CASSLEASYNSPLHF. DNA for the CDR3: TGTGCCAGCAGCTTGGAGGCCTCCTATAATTCACCCCTCCACTTT.

The chain carries TRBV6-6 and TRBJ1-5; D is ambiguous. Germline loops: CDR1 MNHNY, CDR2 SVGAGI (reference sequence). The CDR3 has 13 amino acids. The CDR3 bases are TGTGCTACCCGGCACGGGGTCAATCAGCCCCAGCATTTT. Translating gives CATRHGVNQPQHF.

This clone appeared once. This chain's CDR3 is CASSPRQEPLAGYTF. The CDR3 nucleotides are TGTGCCAGCAGCCCTAGACAGGAACCCCTTGCTGGCTACACCTTC. V usage is TRBV9 and J usage is TRBJ1-2, with D perhaps matching TRBD1 (6 bases). Germline V CDR1 and CDR2: SGDLS, YYNGEE. The V end lost 4 bases, the J end lost 7 bases, and 20 bases lay between the germline ends. This CDR3 contains 15 residues.

This clone was picked up one time. The chain recombines TRBV2 with TRBJ1-4; D is unresolved. There are 14 residues in the CDR3. V was shortened by 10 bases and J by 5 bases, with 17 bases between the two germline ends. Germline V gene sequence: CDR1 SNHLY, CDR2 FYNNEI. The CDR3: CATQVGKSNEKLFF. The CDR3 DNA reads as TGTGCCACCCAAGTCGGGAAGAGCAATGAAAAACTGTTTTTT.

In DNA, the CDR3 is TGTGCCATCCGTAATGGCGGCAGGGGGTACTATGGCTACACCTTC. It is translated as CAIRNGGRGYYGYTF. The rearrangement links TRBV10-3 to TRBJ1-2, with 7 nucleotides matching TRBD1. From germline, CDR1 is ENHRY and CDR2 SYGVKD. The ends lost 8 bases at V and 3 bases at J; junction bases unmatched: 12. This CDR3 has 15 residues.

This clone appeared a few times. The gene calls are TRBV6-5 and TRBJ2-2, with TRBD1 matching 7 bases. CDR1 MNHEY and CDR2 SVGAGI come from the germline V gene. J gave up 1 base and V 6 bases, and 5 bases lay outside the gene matches. This CDR3 contains 15 residues. CDR3 coding DNA: TGTGCCAGCAGGGCGGACAGGATGAACACCGGGGAGCTGTTTTTT. Encoded protein: CASRADRMNTGELFF.